This TCR beta chain was identified in a study of metastatic and nonmetastatic thyroid tumors. Treatment of any kind had been given to no patient before thyroid surgery. This CDR3 is 15 amino acids long. The germline gives CDR1 SGHTA, CDR2 FQGTGA. TCRdb called clones again from the PCR reads with MiXCR. Here the sample spans tens of thousands of clones, around 13% being singletons. This clone appeared many times. A junction end diverges from the germline sequence, so it may reflect a read error. The source of this sequence is a female donor with papillary thyroid cancer or a benign thyroid nodule (not recorded which). Some clones in this sample may be carry-over from other donors' samples. The chain carries TRBV7-3 and TRBJ2-3; 8 bases fit TRBD2. Specimen: blood. CDR3 in amino acids: CASSVTATGGNTQYF. CDR3 DNA: TGTGCCAGCAGCGTAACTGCGACGGGAGGGAATACGCAGTATTTT.